This TCR beta chain was sequenced in a study of control samples from healthy donors and cancer patients. The table came from immunoSEQ multiplex PCR; TCRdb's copy has only in-frame clones and leaves some out. This table holds 80,000 or so clones, around 94% found once. Germline loops: CDR1 GTSNPN, CDR2 SVGIG (reference sequence). The CDR3 consists of 12 residues. V was cut by 4 bases and J by 4 bases, with 10 bases left in between. The specimen was blood. This clonotype was sampled from a woman in her thirties or forties in good health. The gene calls are TRBV30 and TRBJ1-1; D is uncertain. The CDR3 sequence: CAWKPGGTEAFF. The CDR3 nucleotides read TGTGCCTGGAAACCGGGTGGCACTGAAGCTTTCTTT.